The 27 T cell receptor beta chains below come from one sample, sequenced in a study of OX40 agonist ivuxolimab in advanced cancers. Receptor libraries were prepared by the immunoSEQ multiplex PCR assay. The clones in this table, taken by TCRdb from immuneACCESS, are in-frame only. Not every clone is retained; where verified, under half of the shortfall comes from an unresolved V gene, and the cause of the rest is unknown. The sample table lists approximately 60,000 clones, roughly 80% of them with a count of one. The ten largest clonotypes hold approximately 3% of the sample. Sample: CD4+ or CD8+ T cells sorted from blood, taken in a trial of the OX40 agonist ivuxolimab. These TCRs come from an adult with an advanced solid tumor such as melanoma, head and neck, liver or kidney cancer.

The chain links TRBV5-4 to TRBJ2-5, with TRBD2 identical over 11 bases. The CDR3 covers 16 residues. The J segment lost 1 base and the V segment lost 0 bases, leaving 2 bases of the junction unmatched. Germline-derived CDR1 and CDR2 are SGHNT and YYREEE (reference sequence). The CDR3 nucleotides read TGTGCCAGCAGCTTGGATCTAGCGGGAGGCCAAGAGACCCAGTACTTC. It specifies CASSLDLAGGQETQYF.

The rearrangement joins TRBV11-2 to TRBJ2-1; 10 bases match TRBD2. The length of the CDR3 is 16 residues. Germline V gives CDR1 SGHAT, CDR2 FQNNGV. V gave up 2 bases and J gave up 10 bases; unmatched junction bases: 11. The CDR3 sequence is CASSLSPSGGAGEQFF. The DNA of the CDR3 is TGTGCCAGCAGCTTATCGCCCAGCGGGGGGGCGGGCGAGCAGTTCTTC.

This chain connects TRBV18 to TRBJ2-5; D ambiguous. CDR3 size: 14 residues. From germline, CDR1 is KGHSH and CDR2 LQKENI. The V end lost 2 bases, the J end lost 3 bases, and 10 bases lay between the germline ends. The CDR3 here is CASSPAGRKETQYF. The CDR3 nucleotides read TGTGCCAGCTCACCAGCAGGACGTAAAGAGACCCAGTACTTC.

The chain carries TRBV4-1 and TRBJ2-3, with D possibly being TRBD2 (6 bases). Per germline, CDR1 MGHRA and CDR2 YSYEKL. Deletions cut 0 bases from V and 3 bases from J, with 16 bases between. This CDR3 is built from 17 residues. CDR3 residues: CASSQDSGGGGTDTQYF. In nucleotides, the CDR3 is TGCGCCAGCAGCCAAGATAGCGGCGGCGGCGGTACAGATACGCAGTATTTT.

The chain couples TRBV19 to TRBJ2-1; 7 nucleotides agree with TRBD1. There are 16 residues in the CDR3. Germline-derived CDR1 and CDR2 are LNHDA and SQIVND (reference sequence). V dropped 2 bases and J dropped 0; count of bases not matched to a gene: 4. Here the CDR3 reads CASSILGTVSYNEQFF. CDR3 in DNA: TGTGCCAGTAGTATACTAGGGACAGTCTCCTACAATGAGCAGTTCTTC.

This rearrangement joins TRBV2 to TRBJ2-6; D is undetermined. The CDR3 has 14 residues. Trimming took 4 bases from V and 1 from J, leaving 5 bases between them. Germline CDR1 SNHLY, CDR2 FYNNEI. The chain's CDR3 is CASSGSSGANVLTF. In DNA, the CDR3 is TGTGCCAGCAGTGGGTCATCTGGGGCCAACGTCCTGACTTTC.

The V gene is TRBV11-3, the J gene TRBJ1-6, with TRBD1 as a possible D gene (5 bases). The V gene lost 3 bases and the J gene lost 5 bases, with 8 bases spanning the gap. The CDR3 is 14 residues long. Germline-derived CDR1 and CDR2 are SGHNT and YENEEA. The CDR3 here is CASSFAGDNSPLHF. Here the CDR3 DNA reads TGTGCCAGCAGCTTTGCGGGGGATAATTCACCCCTCCACTTT.

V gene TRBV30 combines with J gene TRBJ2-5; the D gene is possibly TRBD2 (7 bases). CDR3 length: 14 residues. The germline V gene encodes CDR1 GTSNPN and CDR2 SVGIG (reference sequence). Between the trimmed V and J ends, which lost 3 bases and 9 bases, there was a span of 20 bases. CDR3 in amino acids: CAWSGRGLQGAQYF. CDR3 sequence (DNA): TGTGCCTGGAGCGGGCGGGGGCTACAAGGGGCCCAGTACTTC.

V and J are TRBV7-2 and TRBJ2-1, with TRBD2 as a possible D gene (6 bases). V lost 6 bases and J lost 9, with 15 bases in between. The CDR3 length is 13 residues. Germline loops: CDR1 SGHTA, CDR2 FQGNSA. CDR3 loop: CASRPLARFEQFF. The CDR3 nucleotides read TGTGCCAGCAGACCTCTAGCGAGGTTTGAGCAGTTCTTC. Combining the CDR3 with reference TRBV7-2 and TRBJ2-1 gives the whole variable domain GAGVSQSPSNKVTEKGKDVELRCDPISGHTALYWYRQSLGQGLEFLIYFQGNSAPDKSGLPSDRFSAERTGGSVSTLTIQRTQQEDSAVYLCASRPLARFEQFFGPGTRLTVL.

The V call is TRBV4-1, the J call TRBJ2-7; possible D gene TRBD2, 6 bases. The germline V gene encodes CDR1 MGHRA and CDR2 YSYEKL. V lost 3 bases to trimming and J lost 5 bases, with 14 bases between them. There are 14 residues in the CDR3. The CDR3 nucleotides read TGCGCCAGCAGCCAGGGTGGGGGGTACGACGAGCAGTACTTC. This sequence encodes CASSQGGGYDEQYF.

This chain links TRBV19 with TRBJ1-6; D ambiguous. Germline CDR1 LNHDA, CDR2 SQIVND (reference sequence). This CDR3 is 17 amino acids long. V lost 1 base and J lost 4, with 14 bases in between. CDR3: CASSIVGAVGYNSPLHF. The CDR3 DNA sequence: TGTGCCAGTAGTATAGTTGGAGCAGTAGGGTATAATTCACCCCTCCACTTT.

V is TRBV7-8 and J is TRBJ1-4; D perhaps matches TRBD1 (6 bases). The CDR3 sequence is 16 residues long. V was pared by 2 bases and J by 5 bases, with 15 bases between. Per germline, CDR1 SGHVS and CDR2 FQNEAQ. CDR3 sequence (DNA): TGTGCCAGCAGCTTACGCGGGGGGGCGCCCAATGAAAAACTGTTTTTT. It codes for CASSLRGGAPNEKLFF. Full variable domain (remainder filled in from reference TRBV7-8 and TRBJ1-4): GAGVSQSPRYKVAKRGQDVALRCDPISGHVSLFWYQQALGQGPEFLTYFQNEAQLDKSGLPSDRFFAERPEGSVSTLKIQRTQQEDSAVYLCASSLRGGAPNEKLFFGSGTQLSVL.

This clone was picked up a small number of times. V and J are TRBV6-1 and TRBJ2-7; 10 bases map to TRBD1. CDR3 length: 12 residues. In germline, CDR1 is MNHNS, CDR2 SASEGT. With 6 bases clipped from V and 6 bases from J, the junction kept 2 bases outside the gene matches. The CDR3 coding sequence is TGTGCCAGCAGCGACAGGGGGCGCGAGCAGTACTTC. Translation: CASSDRGREQYF.

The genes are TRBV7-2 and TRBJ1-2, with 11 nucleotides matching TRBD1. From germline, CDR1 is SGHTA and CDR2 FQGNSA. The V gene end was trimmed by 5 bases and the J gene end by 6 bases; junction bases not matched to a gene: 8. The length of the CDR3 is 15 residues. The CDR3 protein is CASSPRTGGSDGYTF. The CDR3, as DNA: TGTGCCAGCAGCCCGAGGACAGGGGGCTCGGATGGCTACACCTTC.

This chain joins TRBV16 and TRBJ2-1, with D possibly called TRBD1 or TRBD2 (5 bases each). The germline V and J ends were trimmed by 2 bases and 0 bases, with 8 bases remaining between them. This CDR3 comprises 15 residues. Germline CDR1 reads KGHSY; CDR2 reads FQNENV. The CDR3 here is CASSQGGHSYNEQFF. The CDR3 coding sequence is TGTGCCAGCAGCCAAGGGGGTCACTCCTACAATGAGCAGTTCTTC.

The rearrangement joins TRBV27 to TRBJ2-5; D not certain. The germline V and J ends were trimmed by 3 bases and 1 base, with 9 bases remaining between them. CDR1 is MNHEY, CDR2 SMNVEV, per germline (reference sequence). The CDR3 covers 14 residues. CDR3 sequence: CASSFLRTQETQYF. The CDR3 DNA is TGTGCCAGCAGTTTTCTGCGGACCCAAGAGACCCAGTACTTC.

The CDR3 protein is CASSQDNQGAAYEQYF. CDR3 DNA sequence: TGCGCCAGCAGCCAAGATAACCAGGGGGCTGCCTACGAGCAGTACTTC. V gene TRBV4-3 combines with J gene TRBJ2-7; 8 positions agree with TRBD1. CDR1 and CDR2 (germline): LGHNA, YSLEER. The V segment lost 0 bases and the J segment 2 bases; nucleotides outside the gene matches: 6. The CDR3 contains 16 residues.

CDR3 protein: CAISDGALLNQPQHF. The CDR3 DNA sequence: TGTGCCATCAGTGATGGGGCGCTTCTCAATCAGCCCCAGCATTTT. The chain uses TRBV10-3 and TRBJ1-5; maybe TRBD1 (5 bases). This CDR3 spans 15 amino acids. Germline CDR1 is ENHRY and CDR2 is SYGVKD. Trimming pared 3 bases from V and 3 bases from J, leaving 12 bases between.

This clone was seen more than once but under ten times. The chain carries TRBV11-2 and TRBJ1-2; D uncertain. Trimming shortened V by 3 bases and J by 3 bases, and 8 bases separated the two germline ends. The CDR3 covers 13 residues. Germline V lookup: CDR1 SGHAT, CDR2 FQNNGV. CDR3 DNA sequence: TGTGCCAGCAGCTTCCCCTGGGACTATGGCTACACCTTC. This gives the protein CASSFPWDYGYTF.

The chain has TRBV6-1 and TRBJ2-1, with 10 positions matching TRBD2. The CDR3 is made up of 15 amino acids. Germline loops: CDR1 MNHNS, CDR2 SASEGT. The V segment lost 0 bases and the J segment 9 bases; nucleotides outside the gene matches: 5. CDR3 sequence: CASSEASGGAGEQFF. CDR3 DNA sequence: TGTGCCAGCAGTGAAGCCAGCGGGGGGGCAGGTGAGCAGTTCTTC.

CDR3 sequence reads: CASSQTANYGYTF. As DNA, the CDR3 is TGTGCCAGCAGTCAGACGGCTAACTATGGCTACACCTTC. The V gene is TRBV6-6, the J gene TRBJ1-2; D gene unclear. This CDR3 is built from 13 residues. Trimming left V 5 bases short and J 0 bases short, with 7 bases between. Germline CDR1 reads MNHNY; CDR2 reads SVGAGI (reference sequence).

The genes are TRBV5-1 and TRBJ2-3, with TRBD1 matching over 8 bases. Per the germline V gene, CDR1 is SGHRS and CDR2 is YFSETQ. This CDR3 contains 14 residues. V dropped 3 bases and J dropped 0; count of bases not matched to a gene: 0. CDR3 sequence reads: CASSWTGSTDTQYF. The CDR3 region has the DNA TGCGCCAGCAGCTGGACAGGGAGCACAGATACGCAGTATTTT.

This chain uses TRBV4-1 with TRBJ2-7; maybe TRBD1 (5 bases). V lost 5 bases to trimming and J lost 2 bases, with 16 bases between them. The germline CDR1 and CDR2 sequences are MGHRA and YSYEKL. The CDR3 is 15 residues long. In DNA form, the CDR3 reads TGCGCCAGCAGCAACCGCCCGTACAGGACCTACGAGCAGTACTTC. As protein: CASSNRPYRTYEQYF.

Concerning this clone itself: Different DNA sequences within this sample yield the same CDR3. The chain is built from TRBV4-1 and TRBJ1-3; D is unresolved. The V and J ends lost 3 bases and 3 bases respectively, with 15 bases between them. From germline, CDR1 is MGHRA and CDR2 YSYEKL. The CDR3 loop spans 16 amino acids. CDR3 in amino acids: CASSQEQTAGGNTIYF. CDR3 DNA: TGCGCCAGCAGCCAGGAACAAACCGCCGGTGGAAACACCATATATTTT.

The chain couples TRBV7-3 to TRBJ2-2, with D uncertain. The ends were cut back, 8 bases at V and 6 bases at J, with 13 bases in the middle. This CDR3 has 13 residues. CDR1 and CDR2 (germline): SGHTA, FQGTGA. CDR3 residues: CASSGPVPGELFF. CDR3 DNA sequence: TGTGCCAGCTCCGGTCCGGTCCCCGGGGAGCTGTTTTTT.

The CDR3 sequence is CASSRTGTYAVYEQYF. The CDR3 coding sequence is TGTGCCAGCAGCCGCACCGGGACGTACGCGGTCTACGAGCAGTACTTC. The chain carries TRBV7-9 and TRBJ2-7; D tentatively fits TRBD1 or TRBD2 (5 bases each). There are 16 residues in the CDR3. Germline CDR1 SEHNR, CDR2 FQNEAQ (reference sequence). V lost 5 bases and J lost 3, with 20 bases in between.

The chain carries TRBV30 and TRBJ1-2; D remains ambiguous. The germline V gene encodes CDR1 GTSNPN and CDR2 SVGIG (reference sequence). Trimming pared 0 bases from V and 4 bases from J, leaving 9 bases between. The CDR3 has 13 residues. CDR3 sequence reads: CAWSVVHSYGYTF. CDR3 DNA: TGTGCCTGGAGTGTAGTGCACAGCTATGGCTACACCTTC.